The 11 T cell receptor beta chains below come from one sample, sequenced in a study of tumor-infiltrating lymphocytes in primary liver carcinoma. It was from about 19-30 mg of unsorted bulk tissue that RNA and DNA were co-extracted. Total RNA (around 500 ng) served as template for TCR beta cDNA synthesis primed by a constant-region primer. Generation of the TCR beta libraries relied on three nested multiplex PCR rounds using slightly modified ARM-PCR. Both of the initial two PCR rounds ran for nine to eleven cycles and employed TRBV1-TRBV30 forward primers alongside a C-beta reverse primer. TCRdb analysed the multiplex PCR reads with MiXCR anew, one entry per CDR3 protein. The sample has about 110,000 distinct CDR3 sequences, around 80% seen once; the top ten hold more than 15%. The sequenced sample consisted of liver tumor tissue from sampling region 3. Subset specified: tumor region T3, left-lateral pole. These receptors were taken from a man aged 40-55 years with primary liver carcinoma and hepatitis B virus infection.

The gene calls are TRBV6-5 and TRBJ2-2, with D hard to call. The CDR3 has 14 residues. V was shortened by 7 bases and J by 6 bases, with 15 bases between the two germline ends. Germline V gene lookup returns CDR1 MNHEY and CDR2 SVGAGI. Written as DNA, the CDR3 is TGTGCCAGCAATTCCACTGGCTCCCCCGGGGAGCTGTTTTTT. This gives the protein CASNSTGSPGELFF.

Of note for this clonotype: The CDR3 does not end in the conserved phenylalanine or tryptophan, so this is likely a read error. The rearrangement joins TRBV12-3 or TRBV12-4 to TRBJ1-2; D is perhaps TRBD1 (5 bases). The CDR3 consists of 12 residues. CDR3 protein: CANSLQAGGYTS. The CDR3 region has the DNA TGTGCCAACAGTTTACAGGCAGGTGGCTACACCTCC.

This clonotype is a singleton in its sample. A much bigger clone sits one base away, suggesting this may be a read error. V usage is TRBV30 and J usage is TRBJ2-2; TRBD2 aligns across 8 bases. Germline assignment: CDR1 GTSNPN and CDR2 SVGIG (reference sequence). CDR3 length: 15 amino acids. V gave up 4 bases and J gave up 3 bases; unmatched junction bases: 7. For the CDR3, the DNA is TGTGCCTGGACTCGACTAGCGTGGGACACCGGGGAGCTGTTTTTT. Translation: CAWTRLAWDTGELFF.

The chain joins TRBV29-1 to TRBJ1-5; no clear D gene. Trimming cost V 4 bases and J 11 bases, with 18 bases left between them. CDR3 length: 13 amino acids. Germline V CDR1 and CDR2: SQVTM, ANQGSEA. The CDR3 sequence: CSVVHALNHSQHF. The CDR3 DNA sequence: TGCAGCGTTGTTCATGCGCTCAATCATTCCCAGCATTTT. The whole variable domain, filled in from reference TRBV29-1 and TRBJ1-5, reads SAVISQKPSRDICQRGTSLTIQCQVDSQVTMMFWYRQQPGQSLTLIATANQGSEATYESGFVIDKFPISRPNLTFSTLTVSNMSPEDSSIYLCSVVHALNHSQHFGDGTRLSIL.

This clonotype occurred a few times. A much more abundant neighbour one base away suggests this may be a read error. The CDR3 DNA reads TGCGCCAGCAGCTTGGCCTGGACTAGCCCGCCTGGGGCCAACGTCATGACTTTC. This encodes CASSLAWTSPPGANVMTF. V is TRBV5-1 and J is TRBJ2-6; 8 bases fit TRBD2. Germline lookup yields CDR1 SGHRS and CDR2 YFSETQ. The CDR3 is 18 amino acids.

The chain employs TRBV28 and TRBJ1-5, with no clear D. The CDR3 is 15 amino acids. Germline V gives CDR1 MDHEN, CDR2 SYDVKM. Trimming cost V 7 bases and J 0 bases, with 13 bases left between them. CDR3 residues: CASNTWVYSNQPQHF. CDR3 DNA: TGTGCCAGCAACACATGGGTTTATAGCAATCAGCCCCAGCATTTT. Filled out from reference TRBV28 and TRBJ1-5, the complete variable domain reads DVKVTQSSRYLVKRTGEKVFLECVQDMDHENMFWYRQDPGLGLRLIYFSYDVKMKEKGDIPEGYSVSREKKERFSLILESASTNQTSMYLCASNTWVYSNQPQHFGDGTRLSIL.

For this clonotype: The final CDR3 position lacks the conserved phenylalanine or tryptophan, pointing to a likely read error. V and J are TRBV4-2 and TRBJ2-1; D is possibly TRBD2 (6 bases). The CDR3 is 15 residues long. From germline, CDR1 is LGHNA and CDR2 YNFKEQ. The CDR3 sequence is CASSQAMEGYNGQFS. The CDR3 bases are TGTGCCAGCAGCCAAGCGATGGAGGGCTACAATGGGCAGTTCTCC.

The chain links TRBV29-1 to TRBJ2-5; possibly TRBD2 for D (5 bases). V lost 6 bases and J 2 bases, leaving 10 bases between the germline ends. The germline CDR1 and CDR2 sequences are SQVTM and ANQGSEA. This CDR3 has 12 amino acids. CDR3 amino acids: CSVGILQETQYF. The CDR3 DNA reads as TGCAGCGTCGGGATTTTGCAAGAGACCCAGTACTTC.

A word on this clonotype: A read error is likely, as this CDR3 ends without the conserved phenylalanine or tryptophan. The rearrangement uses TRBV6-5 and TRBJ2-7, with D possibly called TRBD1 or TRBD2 (5 bases each). The CDR3 length is 15 residues. The germline gives CDR1 MNHEY, CDR2 SVGAGI. CDR3 sequence: CANSYEGGGAYEQYS. The CDR3 bases are TGTGCCAACAGTTACGAGGGTGGGGGAGCCTACGAGCAGTACTCC.

This chain joins TRBV29-1 and TRBJ2-7, with TRBD2 identical over 7 bases. CDR1 is SQVTM and CDR2 is ANQGSEA in the germline V gene. V lost 6 bases and J lost 7; bases outside the gene matches: 15. The CDR3 spans 14 residues. The CDR3 nucleotides are TGCAGCGTCGAGACTAACGGGAGGTCTAGGGAGCAGTACTTC. It specifies CSVETNGRSREQYF.

With respect to this clonotype: One end of the junction is discordant with germline, which a read error may explain. The rearrangement joins TRBV7-9 to TRBJ2-1, with unresolved D. The germline V gene encodes CDR1 SEHNR and CDR2 FQNEAQ (reference sequence). The CDR3 is 14 amino acids. CDR3 in DNA: TGTGCCAGTAGCTTAGGATATACAAGCGATGAGCAGTTCTTC. Encoded protein: CASSLGYTSDEQFF.